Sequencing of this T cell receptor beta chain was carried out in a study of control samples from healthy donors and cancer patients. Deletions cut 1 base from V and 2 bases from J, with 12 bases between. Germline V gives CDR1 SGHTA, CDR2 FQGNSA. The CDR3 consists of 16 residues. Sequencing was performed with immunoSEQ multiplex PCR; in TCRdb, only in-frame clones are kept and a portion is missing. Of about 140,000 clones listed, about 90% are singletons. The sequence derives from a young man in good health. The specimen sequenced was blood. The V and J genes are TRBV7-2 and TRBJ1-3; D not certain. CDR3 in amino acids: CASSLEGRRTGNTIYF. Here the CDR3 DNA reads TGTGCCAGCAGCTTAGAAGGCAGGAGAACTGGAAACACCATATATTTT.